The next 3 T cell receptor beta chains were all read from a single sample in a study of blood T cells in healthy people across ages. Next came a second PCR, run for roughly 6 to 11 cycles, which used a sample-barcoded 5' primer along with a J-beta primer mix. TCRdb re-analysed the 5' RACE reads in MiXCR, keeping a single row per CDR3 protein. This table has some 640,000 distinct CDR3 sequences, about 30% appearing once. Sequenced input: blood. All receptors derive from a woman aged 80 or over in good health.

This clonotype turned up a few times. This sequence joins TRBV25-1 and TRBJ1-1, with D possibly matching TRBD1 (5 bases). This CDR3 comprises 14 residues. The V and J ends lost 7 bases and 6 bases respectively, with 18 bases between them. Germline CDR1 MGHDK, CDR2 SYGVNS. The DNA of the CDR3 is TGTGCCAGCACCCATGGGTTTGGGGACGCTGAAGCTTTCTTT. Its protein is CASTHGFGDAEAFF.

This clonotype was recorded once. Since a much larger clone is just one base distant, this may be a read error. The V gene is TRBV20-1, the J gene TRBJ2-1; 7 bases are shared with TRBD2. CDR3 size: 14 residues. Germline CDR1 is DFQATT and CDR2 is SNEGSKA (reference sequence). V lost 0 bases to trimming and J lost 8 bases; unmatched junction nucleotides: 7. CDR3: CSARDGTNVHEQFF. The CDR3 DNA sequence: TGCAGTGCTAGAGATGGGACTAACGTTCATGAGCAGTTCTTC.

This clonotype was counted between two and nine times. The CDR3 is CASSHLPGLAGSYNEQYF. CDR3 bases: TGTGCCAGCAGCCACCTACCCGGGCTAGCGGGCTCCTACAATGAGCAGTACTTC. V usage is TRBV14 and J usage is TRBJ2-1; 8 bases are a match to TRBD2. The J call may be in error: the DNA end matches TRBJ2-7 better. The CDR3 has 18 amino acids. Germline V gene lookup returns CDR1 SGHDN and CDR2 FVKESK.